This T cell receptor (beta chain) is from a study of identifying expanded T cells in peripheral blood. The protocol was immunoSEQ multiplex PCR, while the TCRdb copy is restricted to in-frame clones and leaves out a portion. The data hold approximately 120,000 clones, with over 65% observed a single time. The study, taken as a whole, reports: Roughly 1.1 clones differed between technical replicates, versus approximately 16 and 19 over time. Across healthy donors, higher total template counts meant significantly greater approximately two-week count variance.

During the collection period, no donor immune events like infections were recorded. This CDR3 comprises 13 residues. Germline V CDR1 and CDR2: GTSNPN, SVGIG (reference sequence). V lost 0 bases, J lost 4 bases, and 7 bases lay in between. Details on this clone: Its antigen is not known.

Sequenced: blood. This chain joins TRBV30 and TRBJ1-5; D remains unclear. This TCR was recovered from a person aged 18 to 75 in good health. The CDR3 coding sequence is TGTGCCTGGAGTGTACTCGAAAATCAGCCCCAGCATTTT. Translated: CAWSVLENQPQHF. The entire variable domain, with the rest obtained from reference TRBV30 and TRBJ1-5, is as follows: SQTIHQWPATLVQPVGSPLSLECTVEGTSNPNLYWYRQAAGRGLQLLFYSVGIGQISSEVPQNLSASRPQDRQFILSSKKLLLSDSGFYLCAWSVLENQPQHFGDGTRLSIL.